The rows below give T cell receptor beta chains drawn from one sample of a study of cytomegalovirus exposure and HLA in healthy donors. Libraries were prepared by immunoSEQ multiplex PCR; TCRdb keeps only in-frame clonotypes and omits some of them. The sample contains some 270,000 clones, just over 85% of which appear only once. The sequencing input was PBMCs. The origin of the receptors is a woman aged 18-29 years in good health and CMV-seronegative. Both conserved end residues are part of each CDR3. D genes are given only for firm matches. Clone sizes are given selectively: once, few, many, or a class where the clone is expanded.

CDR3 | DNA | V | D | size | J
CSVARGGAWNTEAFF | TGCAGCGTGGCGCGGGGGGGGGCTTGGAACACTGAAGCTTTCTTT | TRBV29-1 | NA | NA | TRBJ1-1
CASSLSGTGFYEQYF | TGTGCCAGCAGCTTGAGTGGGACAGGGTTCTACGAGCAGTACTTC | TRBV5-6 | TRBD1 | NA | TRBJ2-7
CASSLAGTSGGNEQFF | TGTGCCAGCAGCTTGGCCGGGACTAGCGGGGGCAATGAGCAGTTCTTC | TRBV5-6 | TRBD2 | NA | TRBJ2-1
CASSSPRQGDRQYF | TGTGCCAGCAGCTCCCCCCGACAGGGGGATAGGCAGTACTTC | TRBV7-6 | TRBD1 | NA | TRBJ2-7
CASSTLAGGSTDTQYF | TGTGCCAGTAGTACACTAGCGGGGGGCAGCACAGATACGCAGTATTTT | TRBV19 | TRBD2 | NA | TRBJ2-3
CASSSFTSAGTDTQYF | TGCGCCAGCAGCTCCTTTACTAGCGCCGGCACAGATACGCAGTATTTT | TRBV5-1 | TRBD2 | NA | TRBJ2-3
CASSFSARMETQYF | TGTGCCAGCAGCTTTAGTGCCAGGATGGAGACCCAGTACTTC | TRBV7-9 | NA | NA | TRBJ2-5
CASSYDLDSPYEQYF | TGTGCCAGCAGTTACGACCTGGACAGTCCCTACGAGCAGTACTTC | TRBV6-5 | NA | NA | TRBJ2-7
CASSDPFAGVSYEQYF | TGTGCCAGCAGTGATCCCTTCGCGGGAGTTTCCTACGAGCAGTACTTC | TRBV2 | TRBD2 | NA | TRBJ2-7
CAISATTGTSGYNEQFF | TGTGCCATCAGTGCTACGACCGGGACTAGCGGTTACAATGAGCAGTTCTTC | TRBV10-3 | TRBD2 | NA | TRBJ2-1
CASSAGGRLEQYF | TGCGCCAGCAGTGCCGGCGGCCGCCTGGAGCAGTACTTC | TRBV10-1 | NA | NA | TRBJ2-7
CASSQPYGASNQPQHF | TGCGCCAGCAGCCAACCTTATGGGGCTAGCAATCAGCCCCAGCATTTT | TRBV4-1 | NA | NA | TRBJ1-5
CASSATGGDYGYTF | TGTGCCAGCAGCGCAACAGGGGGGGACTATGGCTACACCTTC | TRBV9 | TRBD1 | NA | TRBJ1-2
CASITGTANYGYTF | TGTGCCAGCATCACCGGGACAGCTAACTATGGCTACACCTTC | TRBV28 | TRBD1 | NA | TRBJ1-2
CASMGQGFYEQYF | TGTGCCAGTATGGGCCAGGGGTTTTACGAGCAGTACTTC | TRBV19 | NA | few | TRBJ2-7
CASSTGTGFEQYF | TGTGCCAGCAGTACAGGGACAGGGTTCGAGCAGTACTTC | TRBV6-6 | TRBD1 | NA | TRBJ2-7
CASSGGDRLYNSPLHF | TGTGCCAGCAGCGGGGGCGACAGGCTCTATAATTCACCCCTCCACTTT | TRBV9 | NA | NA | TRBJ1-6
CASSVAGLAGGPGQETQYF | TGTGCCAGCAGCGTAGCGGGTTTAGCGGGGGGGCCGGGCCAAGAGACCCAGTACTTC | TRBV9 | TRBD2 | NA | TRBJ2-5
CASSPDYTPYEQYF | TGTGCCAGCAGCCCGGACTATACACCCTACGAGCAGTACTTC | TRBV11-2 | NA | NA | TRBJ2-7
CASSYGGSSADTQYF | TGTGCCAGCAGTTACGGCGGGAGCAGCGCAGATACGCAGTATTTT | TRBV6-5 | TRBD2 | NA | TRBJ2-3
CASSPLAGGWETQYF | TGTGCCAGCAGTCCACTAGCGGGAGGATGGGAGACCCAGTACTTC | TRBV2 | TRBD2 | NA | TRBJ2-5
CASSNTSGSYNEQFF | TGCGCCAGCAGCAACACTAGCGGGAGTTACAATGAGCAGTTCTTC | TRBV5-1 | TRBD2 | NA | TRBJ2-1
CASSSDRAEQYF | TGTGCCAGCAGCTCGGACAGGGCCGAGCAGTACTTC | TRBV7-9 | TRBD1 | NA | TRBJ2-7
CAWSGSGESFF | TGTGCCTGGAGTGGCTCGGGGGAGTCGTTCTTC | TRBV30 | NA | NA | TRBJ2-1
CASSEASGSTGELFF | TGTGCCAGCAGTGAAGCTAGCGGGAGCACCGGGGAGCTGTTTTTT | TRBV6-1 | TRBD2 | many | TRBJ2-2
CAGSNDQSGETQYF | TGTGCCGGCAGCAACGACCAATCCGGGGAGACCCAGTACTTC | TRBV5-2 | NA | NA | TRBJ2-5
CARPGQGLTHGYTF | TGTGCCCGGCCGGGACAGGGCCTAACACATGGCTACACCTTC | TRBV30 | TRBD1 | NA | TRBJ1-2
CASSLARTGESTEAFF | TGTGCCAGCAGCTTAGCAAGAACAGGGGAAAGCACTGAAGCTTTCTTT | TRBV7-8 | TRBD1 | NA | TRBJ1-1
CASSTLAGGKYEQYF | TGTGCCAGCAGTACCCTAGCGGGGGGAAAGTACGAGCAGTACTTC | TRBV2 | TRBD2 | NA | TRBJ2-7
CASSLGGGGLRNEQFF | TGTGCCAGCAGCTTAGGAGGCGGGGGGCTACGCAATGAGCAGTTCTTC | TRBV7-6 | TRBD2 | once | TRBJ2-1
CASSYLKQGARGYTF | TGTGCCAGCAGTTACCTAAAACAGGGGGCGCGCGGCTACACCTTC | TRBV6-5 | TRBD1 | NA | TRBJ1-2
CASSFTTGLTEAFF | TGTGCCAGCAGCTTTACTACAGGGCTCACTGAAGCTTTCTTT | TRBV5-4 | NA | NA | TRBJ1-1
CATWGGDGYTF | TGTGCCACCTGGGGGGGAGATGGCTACACCTTC | TRBV6-5 | NA | NA | TRBJ1-2
CASSGSSEAETQYF | TGCGCCAGCAGCGGTTCTAGCGAGGCGGAGACCCAGTACTTC | TRBV5-1 | NA | NA | TRBJ2-5
CASSPRLAVPYNEQFF | TGTGCCAGCAGCCCCAGACTAGCGGTACCCTACAATGAGCAGTTCTTC | TRBV7-9 | TRBD2 | NA | TRBJ2-1
CASSEAWSSYGYTF | TGTGCCAGCAGTGAAGCGTGGAGCAGCTATGGCTACACCTTC | TRBV6-1 | NA | NA | TRBJ1-2
CASSFGSRADTQYF | TGTGCCAGCAGCTTCGGTTCCAGGGCCGATACGCAGTATTTT | TRBV7-2 | NA | NA | TRBJ2-3
CASSPGREETQYF | TGCGCCAGCAGTCCCGGGAGAGAAGAGACCCAGTACTTC | TRBV10-1 | NA | once | TRBJ2-5
CAWSVWLAGFQETQYF | TGTGCCTGGAGTGTATGGCTAGCGGGATTCCAAGAGACCCAGTACTTC | TRBV30 | TRBD2 | NA | TRBJ2-5
CASSLDRRGETQYF | TGTGCCAGCAGCTTAGATCGCAGGGGGGAGACCCAGTACTTC | TRBV7-2 | TRBD1 | NA | TRBJ2-5
CASSLSGQGARGYTF | TGTGCCAGCAGTTTATCGGGGCAGGGGGCCCGGGGCTACACCTTC | TRBV27 | TRBD1 | NA | TRBJ1-2
CSARTGREKLFF | TGCAGCGCCCGGACAGGGAGGGAAAAACTGTTTTTT | TRBV29-1 | TRBD1 | NA | TRBJ1-4
CASSFSQGYGYTF | TGTGCCAGCAGTTTTAGTCAGGGTTATGGCTACACCTTC | TRBV27 | NA | NA | TRBJ1-2
CASSFGTSAADEQYF | TGCGCCAGCAGCTTCGGGACAAGTGCTGCGGACGAGCAGTACTTC | TRBV5-1 | NA | NA | TRBJ2-7
CASSFSANTEAFF | TGTGCCAGCAGTTTCAGCGCTAACACTGAAGCTTTCTTT | TRBV27 | NA | NA | TRBJ1-1
CASSLPFDRDSGNTIYF | TGTGCCAGCAGTTTGCCCTTTGACAGGGACTCTGGAAACACCATATATTTT | TRBV27 | TRBD1 | NA | TRBJ1-3
CASSEAASGGAVDTQYF | TGTGCCAGCAGTGAAGCCGCTAGCGGGGGGGCCGTAGATACGCAGTATTTT | TRBV2 | TRBD2 | NA | TRBJ2-3
CSVREGDYGYTF | TGCAGCGTCAGGGAAGGAGACTATGGCTACACCTTC | TRBV29-1 | NA | NA | TRBJ1-2
CAIPLSGANEQYF | TGTGCCATCCCCTTGAGCGGGGCCAACGAGCAGTACTTC | TRBV7-9 | TRBD2 | NA | TRBJ2-7
CASTESAAGNIQYF | TGCGCCAGCACCGAGAGCGCGGCGGGAAACATTCAGTACTTC | TRBV5-1 | NA | NA | TRBJ2-4
CASRGHTGNTIYF | TGTGCCAGCAGGGGACATACTGGAAACACCATATATTTT | TRBV5-6 | NA | NA | TRBJ1-3
CASSPFLGQGYGYTF | TGTGCCAGCAGCCCCTTCTTGGGACAGGGTTATGGCTACACCTTC | TRBV14 | TRBD1 | once | TRBJ1-2
CASSSGQGTEAFF | TGCGCCAGCAGCTCGGGACAAGGCACTGAAGCTTTCTTT | TRBV5-1 | NA | NA | TRBJ1-1
CASSLSLLTGTYEQYF | TGTGCCAGCAGCTTAAGCCTCCTTACAGGGACCTACGAGCAGTACTTC | TRBV11-3 | NA | NA | TRBJ2-7
CASSVADSYEQYF | TGTGCCAGCAGTGTAGCGGACTCCTACGAGCAGTACTTC | TRBV25-1 | NA | few | TRBJ2-7